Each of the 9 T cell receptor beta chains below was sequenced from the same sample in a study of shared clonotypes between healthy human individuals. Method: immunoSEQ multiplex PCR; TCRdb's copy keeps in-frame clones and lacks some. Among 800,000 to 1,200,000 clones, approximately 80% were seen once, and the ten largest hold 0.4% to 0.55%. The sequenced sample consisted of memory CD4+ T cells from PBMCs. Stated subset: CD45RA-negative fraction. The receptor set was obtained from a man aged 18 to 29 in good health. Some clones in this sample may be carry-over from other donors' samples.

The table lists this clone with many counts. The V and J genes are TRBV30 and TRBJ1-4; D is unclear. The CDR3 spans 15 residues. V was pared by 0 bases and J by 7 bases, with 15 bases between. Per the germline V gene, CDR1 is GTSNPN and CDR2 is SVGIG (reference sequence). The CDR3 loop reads CAWSVSEPISEKLFF. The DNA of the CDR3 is TGTGCCTGGAGTGTTTCGGAGCCCATTAGTGAAAAACTGTTTTTT.

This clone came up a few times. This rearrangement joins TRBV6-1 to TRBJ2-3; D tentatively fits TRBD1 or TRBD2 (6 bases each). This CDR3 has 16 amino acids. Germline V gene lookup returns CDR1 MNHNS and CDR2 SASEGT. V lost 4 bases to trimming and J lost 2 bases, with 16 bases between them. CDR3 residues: CASSGTTGTFTDTQYF. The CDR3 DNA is TGTGCCAGCAGTGGCACCACAGGGACTTTCACAGATACGCAGTATTTT.

The CDR3 loop is CAWSVHTEAFF. The CDR3 DNA sequence: TGTGCCTGGAGTGTACACACTGAAGCTTTCTTT. V is TRBV30 and J is TRBJ1-1, with D hard to call. CDR1 and CDR2 from the germline V gene are GTSNPN and SVGIG (reference sequence). CDR3 length: 11 amino acids. Trimming removed 0 bases at V and 3 bases at J, with 2 bases between.

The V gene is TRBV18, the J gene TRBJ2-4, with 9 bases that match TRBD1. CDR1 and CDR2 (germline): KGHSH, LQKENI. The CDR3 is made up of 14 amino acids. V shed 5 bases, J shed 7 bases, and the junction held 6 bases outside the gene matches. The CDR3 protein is CASSSGTGTNIQYF. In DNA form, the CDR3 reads TGTGCCAGCTCATCGGGGACAGGGACGAACATTCAGTACTTC.

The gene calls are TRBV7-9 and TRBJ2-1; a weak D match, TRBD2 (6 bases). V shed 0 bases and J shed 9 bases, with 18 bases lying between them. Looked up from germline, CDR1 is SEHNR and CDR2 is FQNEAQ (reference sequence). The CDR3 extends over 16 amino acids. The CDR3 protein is CASSLALRGGDGEQFF. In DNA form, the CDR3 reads TGTGCCAGCAGCTTAGCGCTGCGGGGAGGCGACGGTGAGCAGTTCTTC. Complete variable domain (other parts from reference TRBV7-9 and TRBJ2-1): DTGVSQNPRHKITKRGQNVTFRCDPISEHNRLYWYRQTLGQGPEFLTYFQNEAQLEKSRLLSDRFSAERPKGSFSTLEIQRTEQGDSAMYLCASSLALRGGDGEQFFGPGTRLTVL.

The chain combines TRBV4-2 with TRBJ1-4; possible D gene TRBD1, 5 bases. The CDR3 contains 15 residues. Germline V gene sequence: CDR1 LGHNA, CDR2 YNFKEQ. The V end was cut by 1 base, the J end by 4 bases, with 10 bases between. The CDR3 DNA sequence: TGTGCCAGCAGCCAAGTGAGACAGTTTAATGAAAAACTGTTTTTT. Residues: CASSQVRQFNEKLFF.

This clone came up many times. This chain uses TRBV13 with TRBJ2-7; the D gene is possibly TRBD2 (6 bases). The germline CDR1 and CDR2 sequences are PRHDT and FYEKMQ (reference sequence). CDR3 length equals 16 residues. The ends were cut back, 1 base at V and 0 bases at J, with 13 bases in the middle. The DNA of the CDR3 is TGTGCCAGCAGCTTAGTACCCGGGAGAAGCTCCTACGAGCAGTACTTC. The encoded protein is CASSLVPGRSSYEQYF.

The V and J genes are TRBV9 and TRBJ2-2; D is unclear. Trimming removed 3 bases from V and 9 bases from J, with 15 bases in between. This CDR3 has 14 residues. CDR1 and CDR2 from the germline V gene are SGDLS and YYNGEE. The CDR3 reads CASSDDHLGRELFF. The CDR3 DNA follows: TGTGCCAGCAGCGACGACCACCTGGGCCGGGAGCTGTTTTTT.

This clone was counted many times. CDR3 DNA sequence: TGTGCCTGGAGTAGGGACAGGGGTGGGTATGGCTACACCTTC. This sequence encodes CAWSRDRGGYGYTF. V is TRBV30 and J is TRBJ1-2, with TRBD1 identical over 10 bases. Looked up from germline, CDR1 is GTSNPN and CDR2 is SVGIG (reference sequence). CDR3 size: 14 residues. V lost 2 bases to trimming and J lost 5 bases; unmatched junction nucleotides: 5.